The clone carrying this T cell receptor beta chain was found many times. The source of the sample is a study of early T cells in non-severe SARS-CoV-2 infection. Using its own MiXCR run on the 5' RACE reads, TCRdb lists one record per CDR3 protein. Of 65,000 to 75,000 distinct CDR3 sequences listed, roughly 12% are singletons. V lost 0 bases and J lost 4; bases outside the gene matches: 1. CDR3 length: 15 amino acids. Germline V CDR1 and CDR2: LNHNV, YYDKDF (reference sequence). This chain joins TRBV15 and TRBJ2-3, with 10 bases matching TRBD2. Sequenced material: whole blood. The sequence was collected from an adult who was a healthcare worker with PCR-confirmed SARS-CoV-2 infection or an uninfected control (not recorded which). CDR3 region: CATSRESGRADTQYF. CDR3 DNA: TGTGCCACCAGCAGAGAAAGCGGGAGGGCAGATACGCAGTATTTT.